This TCR beta chain stems from a study of CD8 T cells in ankylosing spondylitis. Quantitative 5'-RACE with molecular barcodes was used to make the TCR beta libraries. A single record per CDR3 protein comes from TCRdb applying MiXCR to the 5' RACE reads. The sample records approximately 300,000 distinct CDR3 sequences, around 19% being singletons. Concerning this clonotype: Antigen: not known.

Study results and limitations: Reported data indicate significant enrichment of disease-linked clones within matched ankylosing spondylitis synovial fluid. A motif of under 10 highly homologous TCR beta variants was seen as apparently characteristic of ankylosing spondylitis blood.

V was cut by 7 bases and J by 6 bases, with 8 bases left in between. Germline V gives CDR1 MNHEY, CDR2 SVGEGT. The CDR3 totals 11 residues. The clonotype originates from a male donor with ankylosing spondylitis or in good health (not recorded which). The chain carries TRBV6-2 or TRBV6-3 and TRBJ2-3; D gene uncertain. The sample was blood, either unsorted or a sorted T cell fraction (not recorded which). The CDR3 DNA is TGTGCCAGCACCGTCGGGGATACGCAGTATTTT. Translation: CASTVGDTQYF.